Listed below are T cell receptor beta chains from one sample, sequenced in a study of CD8 T cells in Susac syndrome. Each CDR3 protein is one row after TCRdb ran MiXCR on the immunoSEQ multiplex PCR reads. The sample consists of 90,000 to 150,000 distinct CDR3 sequences, 85% to 95% of them appearing once. Material: CD4+ T cells from PBMCs. These receptors were collected from a human donor with multiple sclerosis. Each CDR3 is given with its conserved first and last residue. Each record gives: clone size, V gene, D gene, J gene, CDR3 protein, CDR3 DNA. The D gene is left open where the match is weak. Expanded clones are given a class, and other clones once, few, many or no size at all.

clone_size: .; v_call: TRBV7-8; d_call: .; j_call: TRBJ1-2; cdr3_aa: CASSSARGAGVNGYTF; cdr3_nt: TGTGCCAGCAGTTCCGCCCGGGGGGCTGGAGTCAATGGCTACACCTTC
clone_size: .; v_call: TRBV5-1; d_call: TRBD1; j_call: TRBJ1-2; cdr3_aa: CASSLQGGYYGYTF; cdr3_nt: TGCGCCAGCAGCTTACAGGGGGGATACTATGGCTACACCTTC
clone_size: once; v_call: TRBV27; d_call: TRBD1; j_call: TRBJ1-2; cdr3_aa: CASSSPLTGVYGYTF; cdr3_nt: TGTGCCAGCAGTTCCCCCTTGACAGGGGTATATGGCTACACCTTC
clone_size: .; v_call: TRBV15; d_call: TRBD1; j_call: TRBJ1-1; cdr3_aa: CATSNRGEAFF; cdr3_nt: TGTGCCACCAGCAACAGGGGAGAGGCTTTCTTT
clone_size: .; v_call: TRBV4-1; d_call: TRBD2; j_call: TRBJ2-4; cdr3_aa: CASSQEKGTSGGGRDIQYF; cdr3_nt: TGCGCCAGCAGCCAAGAAAAGGGGACTAGCGGGGGGGGTAGGGACATTCAGTACTTC
clone_size: .; v_call: TRBV11-3; d_call: .; j_call: TRBJ1-1; cdr3_aa: CASSLIPGNTEAFF; cdr3_nt: TGTGCCAGCAGCCTCATCCCAGGTAACACTGAAGCTTTCTTT
clone_size: .; v_call: TRBV20-1; d_call: .; j_call: TRBJ1-2; cdr3_aa: CSAAIMSYGYTF; cdr3_nt: TGCAGTGCTGCGATTATGAGCTATGGCTACACCTTC
clone_size: .; v_call: TRBV4-3; d_call: TRBD2; j_call: TRBJ2-1; cdr3_aa: CASSLTSGGNEQFF; cdr3_nt: TGCGCCAGCAGCCTCACTAGCGGGGGCAATGAGCAGTTCTTC
clone_size: .; v_call: TRBV12-3/TRBV12-4; d_call: .; j_call: TRBJ2-6; cdr3_aa: CASSFAAGGLLVLTF; cdr3_nt: TGTGCCAGCAGTTTCGCGGCAGGGGGGCTTCTAGTCCTGACTTTC
clone_size: .; v_call: TRBV28; d_call: TRBD1; j_call: TRBJ1-1; cdr3_aa: CASSSGTGIRDTEAFF; cdr3_nt: TGTGCCAGCAGCTCAGGGACAGGGATTCGGGACACTGAAGCTTTCTTT
clone_size: many; v_call: TRBV7-2; d_call: .; j_call: TRBJ1-2; cdr3_aa: CASSLDNNYGYTF; cdr3_nt: TGTGCCAGCAGCTTAGACAATAACTATGGCTACACCTTC
clone_size: .; v_call: TRBV4-1; d_call: .; j_call: TRBJ1-4; cdr3_aa: CASSQDPRAGEKLFF; cdr3_nt: TGCGCCAGCAGCCAAGATCCCAGGGCCGGTGAAAAACTGTTTTTT
clone_size: .; v_call: TRBV3-1; d_call: TRBD2; j_call: TRBJ2-1; cdr3_aa: CASSQETYRLAGGHNEQFF; cdr3_nt: TGTGCCAGCAGCCAAGAGACCTACCGACTAGCGGGGGGGCACAATGAGCAGTTCTTC
clone_size: .; v_call: TRBV29-1; d_call: TRBD1; j_call: TRBJ2-2; cdr3_aa: CSAGQGAGGELFF; cdr3_nt: TGCAGCGCCGGACAGGGGGCTGGCGGGGAGCTGTTTTTT
clone_size: once; v_call: TRBV12-5; d_call: .; j_call: TRBJ1-1; cdr3_aa: CASGLGQGGTEAFF; cdr3_nt: TGTGCTAGTGGTTTGGGCCAGGGCGGTACTGAAGCTTTCTTT
clone_size: .; v_call: TRBV5-1; d_call: .; j_call: TRBJ2-7; cdr3_aa: CASSPQGQGGNEQYF; cdr3_nt: TGCGCCAGCAGTCCTCAGGGCCAGGGGGGCAACGAGCAGTACTTC
clone_size: .; v_call: TRBV5-6; d_call: TRBD2; j_call: TRBJ2-3; cdr3_aa: CASSRLAAYTDTQYF; cdr3_nt: TGTGCCAGCAGCCGACTAGCGGCCTACACAGATACGCAGTATTTT
clone_size: .; v_call: TRBV6-1; d_call: .; j_call: TRBJ2-7; cdr3_aa: CASSAIPRGLYEQYF; cdr3_nt: TGTGCCAGCAGTGCTATCCCCAGGGGTCTCTACGAGCAGTACTTC
clone_size: once; v_call: TRBV19; d_call: .; j_call: TRBJ1-6; cdr3_aa: CASSMGRLGTDNSPLHF; cdr3_nt: TGTGCCAGTAGTATGGGTAGGTTGGGGACGGATAATTCACCCCTCCACTTT
clone_size: .; v_call: TRBV12-3/TRBV12-4; d_call: .; j_call: TRBJ1-6; cdr3_aa: CASSRSLGSYNSPLHF; cdr3_nt: TGTGCCAGCAGTCGGTCTTTGGGCTCCTATAATTCACCCCTCCACTTT
clone_size: .; v_call: TRBV7-2; d_call: .; j_call: TRBJ1-4; cdr3_aa: CASSSLGGGYEKLFF; cdr3_nt: TGTGCCAGCAGCTCCCTTGGGGGGGGGTATGAAAAACTGTTTTTT
clone_size: .; v_call: TRBV7-2; d_call: .; j_call: TRBJ1-5; cdr3_aa: CASSPARSSNQPQHF; cdr3_nt: TGTGCCAGCAGCCCCGCCCGCAGCAGCAATCAGCCCCAGCATTTT
clone_size: .; v_call: TRBV15; d_call: .; j_call: TRBJ2-2; cdr3_aa: CATSRVVTGELFF; cdr3_nt: TGTGCCACCAGCAGAGTTGTTACCGGGGAGCTGTTTTTT
clone_size: .; v_call: TRBV3-1; d_call: .; j_call: TRBJ1-4; cdr3_aa: CASSQLPSLRGEKLFF; cdr3_nt: TGTGCCAGCAGCCAGCTCCCGTCGCTCCGCGGGGAAAAACTGTTTTTT
clone_size: .; v_call: TRBV7-9; d_call: .; j_call: TRBJ2-5; cdr3_aa: CASSLMDRLMPQYF; cdr3_nt: TGTGCCAGCAGCTTAATGGACCGACTAATGCCCCAGTACTTC
clone_size: .; v_call: TRBV6-1; d_call: .; j_call: TRBJ1-4; cdr3_aa: CASSRTVPGTTNEKLFF; cdr3_nt: TGTGCCAGCAGTCGGACAGTTCCCGGGACAACTAATGAAAAACTGTTTTTT
clone_size: .; v_call: TRBV20-1; d_call: TRBD2; j_call: TRBJ2-3; cdr3_aa: CSAYGTTHTDTQYF; cdr3_nt: TGCAGTGCTTACGGGACTACCCACACAGATACGCAGTATTTT
clone_size: .; v_call: TRBV30; d_call: .; j_call: TRBJ2-7; cdr3_aa: CAWSFGAFNYEQYF; cdr3_nt: TGTGCCTGGAGTTTTGGGGCCTTTAACTACGAGCAGTACTTC
clone_size: .; v_call: TRBV29-1; d_call: TRBD1; j_call: TRBJ1-1; cdr3_aa: CSVATGTEAFF; cdr3_nt: TGCAGCGTTGCGACAGGGACTGAAGCTTTCTTT
clone_size: .; v_call: TRBV19; d_call: TRBD1; j_call: TRBJ2-2; cdr3_aa: CASRGTGSSNTGELFF; cdr3_nt: TGTGCCAGTAGGGGGACAGGGAGCTCAAACACCGGGGAGCTGTTTTTT
clone_size: .; v_call: TRBV5-6; d_call: .; j_call: TRBJ2-7; cdr3_aa: CASSYDRIYEQYF; cdr3_nt: TGTGCCAGCAGCTACGACAGGATCTACGAGCAGTACTTC
clone_size: .; v_call: TRBV3-1; d_call: .; j_call: TRBJ1-1; cdr3_aa: CASSPTRMNTEAFF; cdr3_nt: TGTGCCAGCAGCCCAACACGTATGAACACTGAAGCTTTCTTT
clone_size: once; v_call: TRBV13; d_call: .; j_call: TRBJ2-4; cdr3_aa: CASSSLWSPENIQYF; cdr3_nt: TGTGCCAGCAGCTCCCTATGGAGCCCTGAAAACATTCAGTACTTC
clone_size: .; v_call: TRBV20-1; d_call: TRBD1; j_call: TRBJ1-2; cdr3_aa: CSARTGYPGDTF; cdr3_nt: TGCAGTGCAAGGACAGGGTACCCAGGAGACACCTTC
clone_size: .; v_call: TRBV7-3; d_call: .; j_call: TRBJ2-3; cdr3_aa: CASSLTADTQYF; cdr3_nt: TGTGCCAGCAGCTTAACAGCAGATACGCAGTATTTT
clone_size: .; v_call: TRBV5-1; d_call: .; j_call: TRBJ2-3; cdr3_aa: CASSLPGSGTDTQYF; cdr3_nt: TGCGCCAGCAGCTTACCAGGCTCCGGCACAGATACGCAGTATTTT
clone_size: .; v_call: TRBV12-3/TRBV12-4; d_call: TRBD1; j_call: TRBJ1-5; cdr3_aa: CASSRTDRGLQPQHF; cdr3_nt: TGTGCCAGCAGTAGAACAGATAGGGGGCTTCAGCCCCAGCATTTT
clone_size: .; v_call: TRBV6-5; d_call: .; j_call: TRBJ2-7; cdr3_aa: CASSYGPGSYEQYF; cdr3_nt: TGTGCCAGCAGTTATGGTCCCGGGAGTTACGAGCAGTACTTC
clone_size: .; v_call: TRBV28; d_call: .; j_call: TRBJ1-2; cdr3_aa: CASSSGQQGYTF; cdr3_nt: TGTGCCAGCAGTTCTGGACAACAGGGCTACACCTTC
clone_size: .; v_call: TRBV5-1; d_call: .; j_call: TRBJ2-3; cdr3_aa: CASSLGSRVADTQYF; cdr3_nt: TGCGCCAGCAGCTTGGGTTCCAGGGTAGCAGATACGCAGTATTTT
clone_size: .; v_call: TRBV5-6; d_call: TRBD1; j_call: TRBJ1-1; cdr3_aa: CASSVRDRYSEAFF; cdr3_nt: TGTGCCAGCAGCGTCCGGGACAGGTACTCTGAAGCTTTCTTT
clone_size: .; v_call: TRBV10-3; d_call: .; j_call: TRBJ1-1; cdr3_aa: CAISGSPTEAFF; cdr3_nt: TGTGCCATCTCGGGGTCCCCCACTGAAGCTTTCTTT
clone_size: once; v_call: TRBV5-1; d_call: TRBD1; j_call: TRBJ1-2; cdr3_aa: CASSLRDRAGYGYTF; cdr3_nt: TGCGCCAGCAGCCTCCGGGACAGGGCTGGGTATGGCTACACCTTC
clone_size: .; v_call: TRBV10-3; d_call: TRBD2; j_call: TRBJ2-3; cdr3_aa: CAISEIAGSTDTQYF; cdr3_nt: TGTGCCATCAGTGAGATAGCGGGGAGCACAGATACGCAGTATTTT
clone_size: .; v_call: TRBV7-2; d_call: TRBD1; j_call: TRBJ1-2; cdr3_aa: CASSIRQGAIYGYTF; cdr3_nt: TGTGCCAGCAGCATAAGACAGGGGGCAATCTATGGCTACACCTTC
clone_size: .; v_call: TRBV30; d_call: TRBD1; j_call: TRBJ2-7; cdr3_aa: CAWRQGANEQYF; cdr3_nt: TGTGCCTGGCGCCAGGGGGCTAACGAGCAGTACTTC